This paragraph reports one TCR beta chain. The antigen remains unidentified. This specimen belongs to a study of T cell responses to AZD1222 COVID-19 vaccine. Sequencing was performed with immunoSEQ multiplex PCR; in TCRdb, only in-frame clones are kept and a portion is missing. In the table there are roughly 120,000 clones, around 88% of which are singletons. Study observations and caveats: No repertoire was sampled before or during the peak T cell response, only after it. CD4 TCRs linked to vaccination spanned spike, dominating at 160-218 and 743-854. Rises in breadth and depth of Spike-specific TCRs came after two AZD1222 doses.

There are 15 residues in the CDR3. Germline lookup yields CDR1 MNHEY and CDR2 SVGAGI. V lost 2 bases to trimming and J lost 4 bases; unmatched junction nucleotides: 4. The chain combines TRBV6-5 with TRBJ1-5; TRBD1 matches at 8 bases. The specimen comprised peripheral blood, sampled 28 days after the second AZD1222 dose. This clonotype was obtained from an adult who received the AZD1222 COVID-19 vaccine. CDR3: CASSYTGGGNQPQHF. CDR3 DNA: TGTGCCAGCAGTTACACAGGGGGTGGGAATCAGCCCCAGCATTTT.